The rows below give T cell receptor beta chains drawn from one sample of a study of blood T cell repertoires in COVID-19. Libraries were prepared by immunoSEQ multiplex PCR; TCRdb keeps only in-frame clonotypes and omits some of them. The repertoire holds 250,000 or so clones, with over 80% as singletons. Sequenced sample: PBMCs or T cells enriched from blood (not recorded which). The receptors stem from a woman aged 25 to 45 with acute COVID-19. Both conserved end residues are part of each CDR3. A D gene is named only where the DNA matches it firmly. Clone size is stated in some rows and not others, as once, few, many or a class when expanded.

CDR3nt: TGCGCCAGCAGCCGAGACAGGGCCAGTGGCTACACCTTC; CDR3aa: CASSRDRASGYTF; j_gene: TRBJ1-2; abundance: once; v_gene: TRBV4-3; d_gene: TRBD1
CDR3nt: TGTGCCTGGAAGTATTGGACAGCTTCACCCCTCCACTTT; CDR3aa: CAWKYWTASPLHF; j_gene: TRBJ1-6; abundance: few; v_gene: TRBV30; d_gene: -
CDR3nt: TGTGCCAGCAGTCCCGGGGGGACTGAAGCTTTCTTT; CDR3aa: CASSPGGTEAFF; j_gene: TRBJ1-1; abundance: -; v_gene: TRBV6-5; d_gene: -
CDR3nt: TGTGCCAGCAGCTACAGGGTCGATGAGGAGCTGTTTTTT; CDR3aa: CASSYRVDEELFF; j_gene: TRBJ2-2; abundance: -; v_gene: TRBV13; d_gene: -
CDR3nt: TGTGCCAGTAGTATAAGGGACTACAATCAGCCCCAGCATTTT; CDR3aa: CASSIRDYNQPQHF; j_gene: TRBJ1-5; abundance: -; v_gene: TRBV19; d_gene: -
CDR3nt: TGTGCCAGCAGCCAAAGAGCTGGCGGGAGCTCCTATAATTCACCCCTCCACTTT; CDR3aa: CASSQRAGGSSYNSPLHF; j_gene: TRBJ1-6; abundance: -; v_gene: TRBV14; d_gene: -
CDR3nt: TGCGCCAGCAGCCCGGGACACGGGTCTGTCGGGGAGCTGTTTTTT; CDR3aa: CASSPGHGSVGELFF; j_gene: TRBJ2-2; abundance: -; v_gene: TRBV5-1; d_gene: -
CDR3nt: TGCGCCAGCAGTCGAACAGGGGCGAACACTGAAGCTTTCTTT; CDR3aa: CASSRTGANTEAFF; j_gene: TRBJ1-1; abundance: -; v_gene: TRBV23-1; d_gene: TRBD1
CDR3nt: TGTGCCTGGAGCCGACAGCCATCCTCTGGAAACACCATATATTTT; CDR3aa: CAWSRQPSSGNTIYF; j_gene: TRBJ1-3; abundance: -; v_gene: TRBV30; d_gene: -
CDR3nt: TGCAGCGTTGTACCGGGAGGGATGGCAGATACGCAGTATTTT; CDR3aa: CSVVPGGMADTQYF; j_gene: TRBJ2-3; abundance: -; v_gene: TRBV29-1; d_gene: TRBD2
CDR3nt: TGTGCCAGTAGTCGGACAGGGAGTGTCTCCTATAATTCACCCCTCCACTTT; CDR3aa: CASSRTGSVSYNSPLHF; j_gene: TRBJ1-6; abundance: -; v_gene: TRBV27; d_gene: TRBD1
CDR3nt: TGTGCCAGCAGCTTGGCCCGAGAAGAGACCCAGTACTTC; CDR3aa: CASSLAREETQYF; j_gene: TRBJ2-5; abundance: -; v_gene: TRBV5-6; d_gene: -
CDR3nt: TGTGCCACCAGAGATCCTAGCGGGGAGACCTACGAGCAGTACTTC; CDR3aa: CATRDPSGETYEQYF; j_gene: TRBJ2-7; abundance: -; v_gene: TRBV15; d_gene: TRBD2
CDR3nt: TGTGCCAGCAGCCTAGTGGGGGGTAATCAGCCCCAGCATTTT; CDR3aa: CASSLVGGNQPQHF; j_gene: TRBJ1-5; abundance: -; v_gene: TRBV6-5; d_gene: -
CDR3nt: TGTGCCAGCAGTTTCGGGGCGGGAGATCAGCCCCAGCATTTT; CDR3aa: CASSFGAGDQPQHF; j_gene: TRBJ1-5; abundance: -; v_gene: TRBV27; d_gene: -
CDR3nt: TGTGCCAGCAGTTACCCCTCGCTAGCGGGTTCCTACGAGCAGTACTTC; CDR3aa: CASSYPSLAGSYEQYF; j_gene: TRBJ2-7; abundance: -; v_gene: TRBV6-2/TRBV6-3; d_gene: TRBD2
CDR3nt: TGTGCCAGCAGCCATTACAGCCGGGGGGCAATCTATGGCTACACCTTC; CDR3aa: CASSHYSRGAIYGYTF; j_gene: TRBJ1-2; abundance: -; v_gene: TRBV11-2; d_gene: -
CDR3nt: TGTGCCAGCAGCCTCCGGACTGCGAACTATGGCTACACCTTC; CDR3aa: CASSLRTANYGYTF; j_gene: TRBJ1-2; abundance: -; v_gene: TRBV3-1/TRBV3-2; d_gene: -
CDR3nt: TGTGCCAGCAGTTACCGTCTCTGGGAGACTAATGAAAAACTGTTTTTT; CDR3aa: CASSYRLWETNEKLFF; j_gene: TRBJ1-4; abundance: -; v_gene: TRBV6-5; d_gene: -
CDR3nt: TGTGCCAGCAGCGTAGCTAGCGGGCGCACACAGGGGACCCAGTACTTC; CDR3aa: CASSVASGRTQGTQYF; j_gene: TRBJ2-5; abundance: -; v_gene: TRBV9; d_gene: TRBD2
CDR3nt: TGTGCCAGTAGCCACAGGAATCAGCCCCAGCATTTT; CDR3aa: CASSHRNQPQHF; j_gene: TRBJ1-5; abundance: -; v_gene: TRBV19; d_gene: -
CDR3nt: TGTGCCAGCAGCGACGTCAGGGTAGAGGCTTCCTACGAGCAGTACTTC; CDR3aa: CASSDVRVEASYEQYF; j_gene: TRBJ2-7; abundance: -; v_gene: TRBV7-6; d_gene: -
CDR3nt: TGTGCCAGTACCTCGGACAGGGACGAGCAGTACTTC; CDR3aa: CASTSDRDEQYF; j_gene: TRBJ2-7; abundance: -; v_gene: TRBV19; d_gene: TRBD1
CDR3nt: TGTGCCAGCAGTTTGGGGGGGGGCTTGCAGCCCCAGCATTTT; CDR3aa: CASSLGGGLQPQHF; j_gene: TRBJ1-5; abundance: -; v_gene: TRBV28; d_gene: -
CDR3nt: TGTGCCAGCAGCGCCCCGATACAGGGGGCTGGCGAGCAGTACTTC; CDR3aa: CASSAPIQGAGEQYF; j_gene: TRBJ2-7; abundance: -; v_gene: TRBV7-8; d_gene: TRBD1
CDR3nt: TGTGCCAGCAGCTTTTCTAACCTAAACTCTGGAAACACCATATATTTT; CDR3aa: CASSFSNLNSGNTIYF; j_gene: TRBJ1-3; abundance: -; v_gene: TRBV7-2; d_gene: -
CDR3nt: TGTGCCAGCAATGAGGGAGATACGCAGTATTTT; CDR3aa: CASNEGDTQYF; j_gene: TRBJ2-3; abundance: -; v_gene: TRBV12-3/TRBV12-4; d_gene: -
CDR3nt: TGTGCCAGCAGCTTAGGGGGACTAGCAACAGATACGCAGTATTTT; CDR3aa: CASSLGGLATDTQYF; j_gene: TRBJ2-3; abundance: once; v_gene: TRBV7-9; d_gene: TRBD2
CDR3nt: TGTGCCAGCACCCACGGACGGGGTAATTCACCCCTCCACTTT; CDR3aa: CASTHGRGNSPLHF; j_gene: TRBJ1-6; abundance: -; v_gene: TRBV13; d_gene: -
CDR3nt: TGTGCCAGCAGACCCCCCCAGGGACTCCCCGGCGGCTATGGCTACACCTTC; CDR3aa: CASRPPQGLPGGYGYTF; j_gene: TRBJ1-2; abundance: -; v_gene: TRBV7-9; d_gene: -
CDR3nt: TGTGCCACCAGTGATTTATGGGACAGCCCTCTATGGGAGACCCAGTACTTC; CDR3aa: CATSDLWDSPLWETQYF; j_gene: TRBJ2-5; abundance: -; v_gene: TRBV24-1; d_gene: TRBD1
CDR3nt: TGCAGCGTTGAAGCCGAGCACCCTGGCACAGATACGCAGTATTTT; CDR3aa: CSVEAEHPGTDTQYF; j_gene: TRBJ2-3; abundance: -; v_gene: TRBV29-1; d_gene: -
CDR3nt: TGTGCCAGCAGCCAAGAGAACAGGGAAACTGAAGCTTTCTTT; CDR3aa: CASSQENRETEAFF; j_gene: TRBJ1-1; abundance: once; v_gene: TRBV3-1/TRBV3-2; d_gene: -
CDR3nt: TGTGCCAGCAGTTACACGGGGGGCAATCAGCCCCAGCATTTT; CDR3aa: CASSYTGGNQPQHF; j_gene: TRBJ1-5; abundance: few; v_gene: TRBV6-5; d_gene: -
CDR3nt: TGTGCCAGCAGTAGATCGGGGACAGCAAGACAAGGCACTGAAGCTTTCTTT; CDR3aa: CASSRSGTARQGTEAFF; j_gene: TRBJ1-1; abundance: -; v_gene: TRBV6-6; d_gene: TRBD1
CDR3nt: TGCGCCAGCAGCCAGGGCTTAGGGACTGATCTAGCCTACGAGCAGTACTTC; CDR3aa: CASSQGLGTDLAYEQYF; j_gene: TRBJ2-7; abundance: -; v_gene: TRBV4-3; d_gene: -
CDR3nt: TGTGCCAGCAGTTACCTAAGAACTAGCGGACAAGAGACCCAGTACTTC; CDR3aa: CASSYLRTSGQETQYF; j_gene: TRBJ2-5; abundance: -; v_gene: TRBV6-6; d_gene: TRBD2
CDR3nt: TGCGCCAGCAGCTTGGCCACCTTGACAGGGGATTCCTACGAGCAGTACTTC; CDR3aa: CASSLATLTGDSYEQYF; j_gene: TRBJ2-7; abundance: -; v_gene: TRBV5-1; d_gene: TRBD1
CDR3nt: TGTGCCAGCAGTCGCCCGGGACTGTACACTTTCTTT; CDR3aa: CASSRPGLYTFF; j_gene: TRBJ1-1; abundance: -; v_gene: TRBV6-6; d_gene: -
CDR3nt: TGCGCCAGCAGCCCTACGACAGGGAGAGTCGATGGCTACACCTTC; CDR3aa: CASSPTTGRVDGYTF; j_gene: TRBJ1-2; abundance: -; v_gene: TRBV4-1; d_gene: TRBD1
CDR3nt: TGCGCCAGCAGCCAAGGGTGGCAGGGCAGAGGAGCTTTCTTT; CDR3aa: CASSQGWQGRGAFF; j_gene: TRBJ1-1; abundance: -; v_gene: TRBV4-3; d_gene: -
CDR3nt: TGCGCCAGCAGCCCGGGGGACAGTAGAGGAAACACCATATATTTT; CDR3aa: CASSPGDSRGNTIYF; j_gene: TRBJ1-3; abundance: -; v_gene: TRBV5-1; d_gene: TRBD1
CDR3nt: TGTGCCAGCAGCTTGGGATCCGGGTCTCAGCCCCAGCATTTT; CDR3aa: CASSLGSGSQPQHF; j_gene: TRBJ1-5; abundance: few; v_gene: TRBV5-6; d_gene: -
CDR3nt: TGTGCCAGCTCACCAAGAGGACAGGGACTTTCCCGCAACTATGGCTACACCTTC; CDR3aa: CASSPRGQGLSRNYGYTF; j_gene: TRBJ1-2; abundance: -; v_gene: TRBV18; d_gene: TRBD1
CDR3nt: TGCAGCGTTGCCCGCGCTGAAGCTTTCTTT; CDR3aa: CSVARAEAFF; j_gene: TRBJ1-1; abundance: -; v_gene: TRBV29-1; d_gene: -
CDR3nt: TGTGCCAGCAGTTACCGGGGGGGGAGGGAAAAACTGTTTTTT; CDR3aa: CASSYRGGREKLFF; j_gene: TRBJ1-4; abundance: -; v_gene: TRBV6-6; d_gene: -
CDR3nt: TGTGCCAGCAATGGGGGGAACCCTGAAGCTTTCTTT; CDR3aa: CASNGGNPEAFF; j_gene: TRBJ1-1; abundance: once; v_gene: TRBV2; d_gene: -
CDR3nt: TGCGCCAGCAGCTTGGAGGGACACAGGGGGCGCGGAGGTGAAAAACTGTTTTTT; CDR3aa: CASSLEGHRGRGGEKLFF; j_gene: TRBJ1-4; abundance: -; v_gene: TRBV5-1; d_gene: TRBD1
CDR3nt: TGTGCCAGCAGCCAAGCGGGGTACAATGAGCAGTTCTTC; CDR3aa: CASSQAGYNEQFF; j_gene: TRBJ2-1; abundance: -; v_gene: TRBV3-1/TRBV3-2; d_gene: -
CDR3nt: TGTGCCATCAGACCCCGGGACAACTTAGAAGGCTACACCTTC; CDR3aa: CAIRPRDNLEGYTF; j_gene: TRBJ1-2; abundance: -; v_gene: TRBV10-3; d_gene: -
CDR3nt: TGCGCCAGCAGCCTCACACAGGGTAATTCACCCCTCCACTTT; CDR3aa: CASSLTQGNSPLHF; j_gene: TRBJ1-6; abundance: -; v_gene: TRBV4-3; d_gene: -
CDR3nt: TGCGCCAGCAGGGAGACCTTGGGGGCCCTGGACAGGGCTTATGGCTACACCTTC; CDR3aa: CASRETLGALDRAYGYTF; j_gene: TRBJ1-2; abundance: -; v_gene: TRBV5-1; d_gene: TRBD1
CDR3nt: TGTGCCAGTAGTATTGGAGATATTGAGCCCCAGCATTTT; CDR3aa: CASSIGDIEPQHF; j_gene: TRBJ1-5; abundance: -; v_gene: TRBV19; d_gene: -